This T cell receptor (beta chain) came from a study of identical twins. TCRdb re-analysed the 5' RACE reads in MiXCR, keeping a single row per CDR3 protein. The sample contains about 520,000 distinct CDR3 sequences, about 20% of which appear only once. This clonotype has only a few counts. These data also formed part of another study, on T cells expressing NK-cell markers. That study reports: Seven HCMV-seropositive donors and one seronegative donor made up the eight sequenced donors.

The receptor comes from a woman aged 18-29 years in good health. Sequencing was performed on CD4+ T cells sorted from blood.

This CDR3 is CAISTGGGELFF. DNA for the CDR3: TGTGCCATCAGCACAGGGGGCGGGGAGCTGTTTTTT. The genes are TRBV10-3 and TRBJ2-2; the match to TRBD1 covers 8 bases. Germline V CDR1 and CDR2: ENHRY, SYGVKD. The V gene end was trimmed by 6 bases and the J gene end by 7 bases; junction bases not matched to a gene: 1. This CDR3 is built from 12 residues.